This TCR beta chain was identified during a study of cytomegalovirus exposure and HLA in healthy donors. This CDR3 has 14 residues. Germline V gene sequence: CDR1 SEHNR, CDR2 FQNEAQ (reference sequence). Primers for the PCR totalled 60 Vbeta and 13 Jbeta. Here immunoSEQ multiplex PCR was the method, and the copy in TCRdb shows in-frame clones only, minus some. Of 100,000 to 120,000 clones detected, around 70% appear once; the ten largest clones hold approximately 3%. The sample was PBMCs. This TCR came from a man aged 25-45 years in good health and CMV-seronegative. The chain has TRBV7-9 and TRBJ2-5; 7 positions match TRBD1. The J call may be in error: the DNA end matches TRBJ2-7 better. Written as DNA, the CDR3 is TGTGCCAGCAGCTACCGGGACAGACCCTACGAGCAGTACTTC. Its translation: CASSYRDRPYEQYF.